This T cell receptor (beta chain) was sequenced in a study of T cells in Graves' hyperthyroidism and ophthalmopathy. Across the study: Staff took peripheral blood when the initial diagnosis was made, before any treatment began.

CDR3 length: 13 amino acids. The V end was cut by 7 bases, the J end by 1 base, with 10 bases between. CDR1 is GTSNPN and CDR2 is SVGIG in the germline V gene (reference sequence). Patients were excluded for uncontrolled infection, other autoimmune disease, pregnancy or lactation. Study-level points and caveats: A model built on 13 V-J features separated ophthalmopathy from stable hyperthyroidism. Most expanded thyroid clonotypes above 0.001 recurred in blood.

This clonotype was detected many times. The antigen is unknown. RNA transcripts gave rise to amplified TCR beta CDR3 regions. Using the HTBI primer set, a first-round RT-PCR was run on the TCR CDR3. TCRdb re-called the multiplex PCR reads with MiXCR, one entry per CDR3 protein. The sample shows 410,000 or so distinct CDR3 sequences, over 12% of them seen only once. The clonotype was recovered from a man younger than 30 with Graves' ophthalmopathy. The gene calls are TRBV30 and TRBJ2-2; D possibly corresponds to TRBD1 (6 bases). The sequenced material came from blood. The CDR3 region has the DNA TGTGCCTTAAGACAGGAGAACACCGGGGAGCTGTTTTTT. Protein sequence: CALRQENTGELFF.